The 8 T cell receptor beta chains in this list originate from one sample, sequenced in a study of blood T cell repertoires in COVID-19 (dated by TCRdb to about 2020). The method was the immunoSEQ multiplex PCR assay. TCRdb took this table from immuneACCESS and kept in-frame rearrangements with V and J called. Such tables lack part of the clones; where checked against another copy, unresolved V genes explain under half of the gap, and the rest is unexplained. A total of fewer than 250,000 clones appear in this sample, around 84% of them only once. The ten largest clones represent 6.5% to 9% of the sample. Sequences were obtained from PBMCs or T cells enriched from blood (not recorded which). The receptor set was obtained from a woman aged 40 to 50 with acute COVID-19.

This chain joins TRBV29-1 and TRBJ2-7; D is perhaps TRBD2 (6 bases). Germline CDR1 reads SQVTM; CDR2 reads ANQGSEA. The CDR3 is 13 amino acids. V was trimmed by 4 bases and J by 0 bases, leaving 10 bases between them. CDR3 amino acids: CSVGVSGSYEQYF. The CDR3 DNA follows: TGCAGCGTTGGTGTTAGCGGCTCCTACGAGCAGTACTTC.

The genes are TRBV5-8 and TRBJ2-1; 7 bases map to TRBD2. The CDR3 is 16 amino acids. Germline assignment: CDR1 SGHTS and CDR2 YDEGEE. V trimming: 0 bases; J trimming: 0 bases; junction bases outside the gene matches: 3. In DNA, the CDR3 is TGTGCCAGCAGCTTGGCCGGCGGGGGCTCCTACAATGAGCAGTTCTTC. Protein product: CASSLAGGGSYNEQFF.

The chain couples TRBV30 to TRBJ1-4; possibly TRBD1 for D (5 bases). Trimming cost V 0 bases and J 4 bases, with 15 bases left between them. The CDR3 has 16 amino acids. Germline V gives CDR1 GTSNPN, CDR2 SVGIG (reference sequence). The CDR3 reads CAWSVLRTWGNEKLFF. CDR3 sequence (DNA): TGTGCCTGGAGTGTATTGCGGACATGGGGTAATGAAAAACTGTTTTTT.

The J gene is TRBJ2-2, the V gene TRBV28; TRBD1 agrees at 7 bases. V gave up 4 bases and J gave up 4 bases; unmatched junction bases: 3. Germline loops: CDR1 MDHEN, CDR2 SYDVKM. The CDR3 runs to 14 residues. CDR3 in DNA: TGTGCCAGCAGTTCGACAGGGTTCACCGGGGAGCTGTTTTTT. The encoded protein is CASSSTGFTGELFF.

The chain recombines TRBV23-1 with TRBJ2-2, with D possibly TRBD1 on 5 matching bases. TRBV23-1 is noted as an ORF with a role that remains uncertain. The CDR3 contains 16 residues. Trimming took 0 bases from V and 5 from J, leaving 13 bases between them. CDR3 nucleotide sequence: TGCGCCAGCAGTCAATCTGAGTCTGGGGCTACCGGGGAGCTGTTTTTT. Encoded protein: CASSQSESGATGELFF.

J is TRBJ1-6 and V is TRBV7-8; D unclear. This CDR3 has 17 amino acids. Germline CDR1 reads SGHVS; CDR2 reads FQNEAQ. Trimming pared 4 bases from V and 1 base from J, leaving 14 bases between. The CDR3 sequence is CASSSPGSRSYNSPLHF. The DNA for the CDR3 is TGTGCCAGCAGCTCCCCAGGAAGTAGATCCTATAATTCACCCCTCCACTTT.

The V call is TRBV28, the J call TRBJ1-6; 8 bases line up with TRBD1. The V segment lost 3 bases and the J segment 7 bases; nucleotides outside the gene matches: 5. CDR1 and CDR2 from the germline V gene are MDHEN and SYDVKM. This CDR3 region has 15 residues. DNA of the CDR3: TGTGCCAGCAGTTTTGTTACAGGGGGGAATTCACCCCTCCACTTT. Amino acids: CASSFVTGGNSPLHF. The variable domain in full, with the rest retrieved from reference TRBV28 and TRBJ1-6, is DVKVTQSSRYLVKRTGEKVFLECVQDMDHENMFWYRQDPGLGLRLIYFSYDVKMKEKGDIPEGYSVSREKKERFSLILESASTNQTSMYLCASSFVTGGNSPLHFGNGTRLTVT.

This chain links TRBV6-5 with TRBJ2-7; D might be TRBD2 (5 bases). Germline V gene sequence: CDR1 MNHEY, CDR2 SVGAGI. V lost 7 bases, J lost 7 bases, and 14 bases lay in between. The CDR3 runs to 12 residues. CDR3 DNA sequence: TGTGCCAGCATTGGGCCTTGGAGGGAGCAGTACTTC. It is translated as CASIGPWREQYF.